These T cell receptor beta chains were read from a single sample in a study of blood T cells in healthy people across ages. TCRdb fed the 5' RACE reads into MiXCR, producing one record per CDR3 protein. The table has 550,000 to 800,000 distinct CDR3 sequences, 32% seen once. Sequencing was performed on blood. All receptors come from a woman of 80 years or more in good health. Each CDR3 is given with its conserved first and last residue. Fields, in order: clone size, D gene, V gene, J gene, CDR3 length, CDR3 protein, CDR3 DNA. A D gene is named only where the DNA matches it firmly. Clone size, where shown, is once, few, many, or a class for clones that have expanded.

once,TRBD1,TRBV7-9,TRBJ1-2,14,CAGSLTTGGDGYTF,TGTGCCGGCAGCTTAACCACAGGGGGCGATGGCTACACCTTC
.,TRBD1,TRBV18,TRBJ1-6,14,CASSPDRGKGPLHF,TGTGCCAGCTCACCGGACAGGGGTAAAGGACCCCTCCACTTT
.,.,TRBV11-2,TRBJ2-1,14,CASSFGGRNNEQFF,TGTGCCAGCAGCTTCGGGGGGCGGAACAATGAGCAGTTCTTC
many,.,TRBV6-1,TRBJ2-5,12,CAGNGGLGTQYF,TGTGCCGGCAACGGGGGGCTTGGGACCCAGTACTTC
many,.,TRBV5-6,TRBJ1-6,16,CASSSGEPYYNSPLHF,TGTGCCAGCAGCTCAGGGGAGCCGTACTATAATTCACCCCTCCACTTT
many,TRBD2,TRBV7-2,TRBJ2-3,16,CASSPSGGRSTDTQYF,TGTGCCAGCAGCCCTAGCGGGGGGCGAAGCACAGATACGCAGTATTTT
few,.,TRBV21-1,TRBJ2-3,15,CASSKRVDRTDTQYF,TGTGCCAGCAGCAAAAGGGTGGACAGAACAGATACGCAGTATTTT
.,.,TRBV7-3,TRBJ2-7,15,CASSLGASSAYEQYF,TGTGCCAGCAGCTTAGGGGCCAGTTCCGCCTACGAGCAGTACTTC
.,TRBD2,TRBV9,TRBJ2-3,18,CASSQEGGLAGLTDTQYF,TGTGCCAGCAGCCAAGAGGGGGGACTAGCGGGACTCACAGATACGCAGTATTTT
few,TRBD2,TRBV20-1,TRBJ2-5,11,CSHGDYNEQYF,TGCAGTCACGGGGACTACAATGAGCAGTACTTC
.,.,TRBV6-5,TRBJ1-5,15,CASRPRQDSNQPQHF,TGTGCCAGCAGACCTCGACAGGATAGCAATCAGCCCCAGCATTTT
many,.,TRBV3-1,TRBJ2-3,11,CASSQWDTQYF,TGTGCCAGCAGCCAATGGGATACGCAGTATTTT
many,TRBD1,TRBV6-1,TRBJ2-7,14,CASTRDRGSYEQYF,TGTGCCAGCACCCGGGACAGGGGCTCCTACGAGCAGTACTTC
.,TRBD1,TRBV9,TRBJ1-1,17,CASSVIPIQGGSTEAFF,TGTGCCAGCAGCGTAATCCCTATACAGGGGGGGTCGACTGAAGCTTTCTTT
few,.,TRBV5-6,TRBJ1-6,17,CASSLGFSGARNSPLHF,TGTGCCAGCAGCTTGGGATTCTCGGGGGCAAGGAATTCACCCCTCCACTTT
many,TRBD1,TRBV28,TRBJ1-2,14,CASSLGTGYYGYTF,TGTGCCAGCAGTTTAGGGACAGGCTACTATGGCTACACCTTC
many,.,TRBV7-2,TRBJ1-1,14,CASSLLGGRTEAFF,TGTGCCAGCAGCTTACTAGGGGGACGGACTGAAGCTTTCTTT
few,.,TRBV5-1,TRBJ1-3,14,CASSLDGAGNTIYF,TGCGCCAGCAGCTTGGACGGGGCCGGAAACACCATATATTTT
.,.,TRBV5-1,TRBJ1-2,14,CASSDAAANYGYTF,TGCGCCAGCAGCGACGCAGCAGCTAACTATGGCTACACCTTC
many,TRBD2,TRBV20-1,TRBJ2-5,15,CSARSGGPVQETQYF,TGCAGTGCTAGAAGCGGGGGGCCTGTGCAAGAGACCCAGTACTTC
few,TRBD2,TRBV11-1,TRBJ2-2,16,CASSLNSGRVTGELFF,TGTGCCAGCAGCTTAAATTCGGGGAGGGTCACCGGGGAGCTGTTTTTT
many,TRBD2,TRBV6-2/TRBV6-3,TRBJ2-5,18,CASSYVAGGPLSQETQYF,TGTGCCAGCAGTTACGTAGCGGGGGGCCCACTATCCCAAGAGACCCAGTACTTC
.,TRBD1,TRBV7-9,TRBJ2-2,18,CASNVLGTGGYDTGELFF,TGTGCCAGCAATGTACTGGGGACAGGGGGCTACGATACCGGGGAGCTGTTTTTT
.,.,TRBV20-1,TRBJ2-3,14,CSTSGGPRADTQYF,TGCAGTACTAGTGGTGGGCCGCGAGCAGATACGCAGTATTTT
.,.,TRBV27,TRBJ1-5,15,CASSFVGQGNQPQHF,TGTGCCAGCAGTTTCGTAGGGCAGGGCAATCAGCCCCAGCATTTT
.,.,TRBV7-9,TRBJ2-1,15,CASSLELADYNEQFF,TGTGCCAGCAGCTTAGAACTAGCCGACTACAATGAGCAGTTCTTC
many,TRBD2,TRBV11-2,TRBJ2-1,20,CASRPRAGLAGGPSYNEQFF,TGTGCCAGCAGACCAAGAGCCGGACTAGCGGGGGGCCCCTCCTACAATGAGCAGTTCTTC
few,.,TRBV7-2,TRBJ1-4,16,CASSFGGFGPNEKLFF,TGTGCCAGCAGCTTCGGGGGGTTTGGTCCTAATGAAAAACTGTTTTTT
many,TRBD2,TRBV20-1,TRBJ2-4,13,CSAPGTSGGAQYF,TGCAGTGCGCCGGGGACTAGCGGGGGGGCGCAGTACTTC
many,TRBD2,TRBV20-1,TRBJ2-5,15,CSAILAGGPVETQYF,TGCAGTGCAATACTAGCGGGGGGGCCTGTTGAGACCCAGTACTTC
.,TRBD2,TRBV4-2,TRBJ2-1,17,CASSQGTSGSPYNEQFF,TGTGCCAGCAGCCAAGGGACTAGCGGGTCCCCCTACAATGAGCAGTTCTTC
.,.,TRBV12-3/TRBV12-4,TRBJ2-1,14,CASSLARGAGEQFF,TGTGCCAGCAGTTTAGCGAGGGGGGCGGGGGAGCAGTTCTTC
many,.,TRBV28,TRBJ2-4,14,CASSLSGGKNIQYF,TGTGCCAGCAGCTTAAGTGGTGGAAAAAACATTCAGTACTTC
many,.,TRBV18,TRBJ2-5,17,CASSPPSRDKDGETQYF,TGTGCCAGCTCACCACCGAGCAGGGACAAGGATGGGGAGACCCAGTACTTC
.,TRBD1,TRBV5-1,TRBJ2-5,13,CASSADRGDEQYF,TGCGCCAGCAGCGCGGACAGGGGAGATGAGCAGTACTTC
.,.,TRBV7-2,TRBJ1-1,14,CASSLARFDGEAFF,TGTGCCAGCAGCTTAGCGCGGTTTGACGGTGAAGCTTTCTTT
.,.,TRBV6-2/TRBV6-3,TRBJ2-7,11,CASSRMLEQYF,TGTGCCAGCAGTAGGATGCTTGAGCAGTACTTC
.,.,TRBV15,TRBJ1-2,17,CATSRVGPVTRGYGYTF,TGTGCCACCAGCAGAGTTGGTCCGGTCACGCGCGGCTATGGCTACACCTTC
few,TRBD2,TRBV5-6,TRBJ2-3,16,CASSLVGGSEGDTQYF,TGTGCCAGCAGCTTGGTGGGGGGGAGCGAGGGGGATACGCAGTATTTT
.,.,TRBV29-1,TRBJ2-7,11,CSVDGSRQEDF,TGCAGCGTTGATGGCTCCAGGCAGGAGGACTTC
many,.,TRBV20-1,TRBJ2-1,15,CSAFRGAASYNEQFF,TGCAGTGCCTTTCGGGGAGCGGCGAGCTACAATGAGCAGTTCTTC
many,TRBD1,TRBV7-2,TRBJ2-5,14,CASSSQTGGKTQYF,TGTGCCAGCAGCTCCCAGACAGGGGGAAAGACCCAGTACTTC
many,.,TRBV20-1,TRBJ2-7,15,CSASPRDILSYEQYF,TGCAGTGCTAGTCCCCGGGACATATTATCCTACGAGCAGTACTTC
many,.,TRBV3-1,TRBJ1-4,14,CASSSQGSNEKLFF,TGTGCCAGCAGCTCGCAGGGATCTAATGAAAAACTGTTTTTT
many,.,TRBV5-1,TRBJ1-2,15,CASSLEGVANYGYTF,TGCGCCAGCAGCTTGGAGGGGGTAGCTAACTATGGCTACACCTTC
many,.,TRBV5-1,TRBJ2-1,15,CASSSTQSSYNEQFF,TGCGCCAGCAGCTCGACGCAAAGCTCCTACAATGAGCAGTTCTTC
.,TRBD2,TRBV12-3/TRBV12-4,TRBJ2-1,14,CASGPGTSGSAQFF,TGTGCCAGCGGTCCCGGGACTAGCGGGAGTGCGCAGTTCTTC
many,.,TRBV5-6,TRBJ2-7,16,CASSSKTTGASYEQYF,TGTGCCAGCAGCTCGAAAACGACAGGAGCCTCCTACGAGCAGTACTTC
many,TRBD1,TRBV29-1,TRBJ1-1,14,CSVRGGQGGTEAFF,TGCAGCGTCCGAGGGGGACAGGGAGGAACTGAAGCTTTCTTT
.,.,TRBV7-9,TRBJ1-6,15,CASSLGAGDNSPLHF,TGTGCCAGCAGCTTAGGGGCAGGAGATAATTCACCCCTCCACTTT
.,.,TRBV12-3/TRBV12-4,TRBJ2-3,14,CASSSRVRADTQYF,TGTGCCAGCAGTTCGAGAGTAAGAGCAGATACGCAGTATTTT
.,TRBD2,TRBV29-1,TRBJ2-2,16,CSVSGGDPSNTGELFF,TGCAGCGTTAGCGGGGGGGATCCCTCGAACACCGGGGAGCTGTTTTTT
many,TRBD2,TRBV4-3,TRBJ2-7,21,CASSQDAGLAGGPRSSYEQYF,TGCGCCAGCAGCCAAGATGCGGGACTAGCGGGGGGGCCAAGGAGCTCCTACGAGCAGTACTTC
.,TRBD1,TRBV5-1,TRBJ1-5,13,CASSVGQNQPQHF,TGCGCCAGCAGCGTGGGACAGAATCAGCCCCAGCATTTT
.,TRBD2,TRBV2,TRBJ2-2,18,CASSGMAGGLKNTGELFF,TGTGCCAGCAGTGGGATGGCGGGGGGGCTAAAGAACACCGGGGAGCTGTTTTTT